These 24 T cell receptor beta chains came from one sample sequenced in a study of neoadjuvant nivolumab and ipilimumab in lung cancer. TCRdb's copy holds only in-frame clones and misses some; the assay was immunoSEQ multiplex PCR. Seen here are around 30,000 clones, over 80% observed once, and the top ten hold 5.1%. The specimen comprised tumor tissue, sampled after neoadjuvant nivolumab, alone or with ipilimumab, at or shortly before surgery. The receptors come from an adult with non-small cell lung cancer.

The chain carries TRBV10-3 and TRBJ1-1; D gene ambiguous. The CDR3 is made up of 12 amino acids. V lost 7 bases, J lost 3 bases, and 9 bases lay in between. CDR1 is ENHRY, CDR2 SYGVKD, per germline. In nucleotides, the CDR3 is TGTGCCATCAATCGCGGGGACACTGAAGCTTTCTTT. Amino acid sequence: CAINRGDTEAFF.

The chain carries TRBV18 and TRBJ1-5; TRBD1 matches at 7 bases. The J segment lost 7 bases and the V segment lost 3 bases, leaving 6 bases of the junction unmatched. Germline-derived CDR1 and CDR2 are KGHSH and LQKENI. The length of the CDR3 is 14 residues. Here the CDR3 reads CASSPVDREQPQHF. The CDR3 coding sequence is TGTGCCAGCTCACCCGTCGACAGGGAACAGCCCCAGCATTTT.

The chain has TRBV7-9 and TRBJ1-3; TRBD1 matches at 9 bases. The CDR3 runs 17 residues. V was pared by 3 bases and J by 4 bases, with 10 bases of the junction left unmatched. From germline, CDR1 is SEHNR and CDR2 FQNEAQ (reference sequence). CDR3 loop: CASSLNTGTGRGNTIYF. The CDR3 DNA reads as TGTGCCAGCAGCTTGAATACCGGGACAGGGCGCGGAAACACCATATATTTT.

The chain carries TRBV5-6 and TRBJ1-1; unclear D gene. Trimming took 0 bases from V and 2 from J, leaving 14 bases between them. The CDR3 extends over 16 amino acids. Looked up from germline, CDR1 is SGHDT and CDR2 is YYEEEE. The CDR3 spells CASSLAFAEKNTEAFF. CDR3 nucleotides: TGTGCCAGCAGCTTGGCCTTCGCAGAGAAAAACACTGAAGCTTTCTTT.

V gene TRBV2 combines with J gene TRBJ2-6, with D perhaps TRBD2 (6 bases). Looked up from germline, CDR1 is SNHLY and CDR2 is FYNNEI. V gave up 4 bases and J gave up 4 bases, with 8 bases separating them. The CDR3 extends over 14 amino acids. CDR3 sequence: CASSARGGANVLTF. In nucleotides, the CDR3 is TGTGCCAGCAGTGCCCGGGGGGGGGCCAACGTCCTGACTTTC.

The chain carries TRBV29-1 and TRBJ1-1, with D unresolved. The length of the CDR3 is 13 residues. From germline, CDR1 is SQVTM and CDR2 ANQGSEA. V was trimmed by 5 bases and J by 4 bases, leaving 14 bases between them. DNA for the CDR3: TGCAGCGTTCTCCACCCCTCTGGCACTGAAGCTTTCTTT. Its protein product is CSVLHPSGTEAFF.

The chain combines TRBV2 with TRBJ2-5; 7 bases are a match to TRBD2. The germline CDR1 and CDR2 sequences are SNHLY and FYNNEI. The CDR3 totals 14 residues. V gave up 7 bases and J gave up 5 bases; unmatched junction bases: 10. The CDR3 here is CASTNRGVRETQYF. CDR3 DNA sequence: TGTGCCAGCACTAATCGGGGGGTAAGGGAGACCCAGTACTTC. Full variable domain (remainder filled in from reference TRBV2 and TRBJ2-5): EPEVTQTPSHQVTQMGQEVILRCVPISNHLYFYWYRQILGQKVEFLVSFYNNEISEKSEIFDDQFSVERPDGSNFTLKIRSTKLEDSAMYFCASTNRGVRETQYFGPGTRLLVL.

The chain uses TRBV11-3 and TRBJ2-5; D is uncertain. CDR1 is SGHNT and CDR2 is YENEEA in the germline V gene. CDR3 length: 14 residues. V lost 2 bases, J lost 6 bases, and 13 bases lay in between. The CDR3 nucleotides are TGTGCCAGCAGCTTAACGGCATCTAGTAAGACCCAGTACTTC. This codes for CASSLTASSKTQYF.

In its sample, this clone was seen a few times. This sequence joins TRBV15 and TRBJ2-1; 9 bases are shared with TRBD2. The junction had 4 bases not matched to a gene; V was cut back by 5 bases and J by 2 bases. This CDR3 has 15 amino acids. The V gene's germline CDR1 is LNHNV and CDR2 YYDKDF (reference sequence). The CDR3 DNA reads TGTGCCACCAGCCCGCGGGGGGGGGCCTACAATGAGCAGTTCTTC. Protein product: CATSPRGGAYNEQFF.

This CDR3 reads CASSFGTGVINYGYTF. CDR3 DNA sequence: TGCGCCAGCAGCTTCGGGACAGGGGTAATTAACTATGGCTACACCTTC. The chain uses TRBV5-1 and TRBJ1-2; TRBD1 aligns across 10 bases. The CDR3 sequence is 16 residues long. Germline assignment: CDR1 SGHRS and CDR2 YFSETQ. Trimming took 2 bases from V and 1 from J; bases not matched to a gene: 5. The full variable domain, its missing parts supplied by reference TRBV5-1 and TRBJ1-2, is KAGVTQTPRYLIKTRGQQVTLSCSPISGHRSVSWYQQTPGQGLQFLFEYFSETQRNKGNFPGRFSGRQFSNSRSEMNVSTLELGDSALYLCASSFGTGVINYGYTFGSGTRLTVV.

The chain couples TRBV10-3 to TRBJ1-2; D not resolved. V dropped 0 bases and J dropped 7 bases, with 9 bases sitting between them. The CDR3 runs to 13 residues. Germline V gene data show CDR1 as ENHRY and CDR2 as SYGVKD. Here the CDR3 reads CAISESGNIGYTF. Written as DNA, the CDR3 is TGTGCCATCAGTGAGTCCGGGAATATTGGCTACACCTTC.

The chain has TRBV30 and TRBJ2-1, with D unclear. V lost 3 bases and J lost 3, with 9 bases in between. The CDR3 spans 13 residues. CDR1 and CDR2 (germline): GTSNPN, SVGIG (reference sequence). CDR3 DNA sequence: TGTGCCTGGAGAGGCGACCGCTACAATGAGCAGTTCTTC. Residues: CAWRGDRYNEQFF.

This clone has only one observation. The chain combines TRBV2 with TRBJ2-1, with D tentatively TRBD2 (7 bases). V shed 2 bases and J shed 0 bases, with 11 bases lying between them. The CDR3 extends over 16 amino acids. Germline loops: CDR1 SNHLY, CDR2 FYNNEI. The CDR3 is CASSERGASSYNEQFF. In nucleotides, the CDR3 is TGTGCCAGCAGTGAACGGGGGGCAAGCTCCTACAATGAGCAGTTCTTC.

The rearrangement joins TRBV7-6 to TRBJ2-7, with 12 nucleotides matching TRBD2. Germline lookup yields CDR1 SGHVS and CDR2 FNYEAQ. The CDR3 has 19 residues. Germline trimming cut 2 bases from V and 0 bases from J; bases unmatched to any gene: 11. CDR3 sequence: CASSLIPRTSGVPSYEQYF. The DNA of the CDR3 is TGTGCCAGCAGCTTAATACCGAGGACTAGCGGGGTTCCCTCCTACGAGCAGTACTTC.

V gene TRBV7-2 combines with J gene TRBJ2-7; D not resolved. The CDR3 length is 16 residues. The V end lost 1 base, the J end lost 2 bases, and 15 bases lay between the germline ends. CDR1 is SGHTA, CDR2 FQGNSA, per germline. Here the CDR3 reads CASSLVVGGYPYEQYF. The CDR3 nucleotides are TGTGCCAGCAGCTTAGTAGTGGGTGGGTACCCCTACGAGCAGTACTTC.

The V call is TRBV5-6, the J call TRBJ2-3, with TRBD2 matching over 10 bases. The CDR3 is 16 residues long. Germline V gene lookup returns CDR1 SGHDT and CDR2 YYEEEE. With V trimmed by 2 bases and J by 2 bases, 5 bases remained unmatched. The CDR3 DNA reads as TGTGCCAGCAGCTTAAGGACTAGCGGATTCACAGATACGCAGTATTTT. Translating gives CASSLRTSGFTDTQYF.

The rearrangement links TRBV6-1 to TRBJ1-2, with 7 bases identical to TRBD1. This CDR3 region has 13 residues. V lost 7 bases to trimming and J lost 7 bases; unmatched junction nucleotides: 9. Germline-derived CDR1 and CDR2 are MNHNS and SASEGT. Here the CDR3 reads CASTPGTAFGYTF. For the CDR3, the DNA is TGTGCCAGCACACCCGGGACAGCTTTTGGCTACACCTTC.

In its sample, this clone was seen a few times. This chain connects TRBV5-1 to TRBJ2-5, with D perhaps matching TRBD1 or TRBD2 (6 bases each). CDR3 size: 15 residues. Germline CDR1 reads SGHRS; CDR2 reads YFSETQ. Trimming pared 5 bases from V and 4 bases from J, leaving 18 bases between. The CDR3 here is CASSPGDTSPETQYF. Written as DNA, the CDR3 is TGCGCCAGCAGTCCGGGGGACACTTCTCCAGAGACCCAGTACTTC.

V gene TRBV30 combines with J gene TRBJ1-3; D ambiguous. CDR1 and CDR2 (germline): GTSNPN, SVGIG (reference sequence). This CDR3 spans 12 amino acids. Trimming took off 8 bases at V and 1 base at J, with 9 bases between the two ends. The CDR3 loop is CAGQQSGNTIYF. The CDR3 DNA is TGTGCCGGCCAGCAATCTGGAAACACCATATATTTT.

The table lists this clone with a few counts. The CDR3 DNA reads TGTGCCAGCAGCTTCATTAGCTCTGGGGCCAACGTCCTGACTTTC. The encoded protein is CASSFISSGANVLTF. V is TRBV7-2 and J is TRBJ2-6, with D unresolved. Germline values: CDR1 SGHTA, CDR2 FQGNSA. The CDR3 has 15 residues. V lost 3 bases and J 0 bases, leaving 6 bases between the germline ends.

This chain joins TRBV6-1 and TRBJ2-5, with unresolved D. The germline CDR1 and CDR2 sequences are MNHNS and SASEGT. The CDR3 length is 14 residues. V lost 5 bases to trimming and J lost 8 bases, with 18 bases between them. DNA of the CDR3: TGTGCCAGCAGTTTAGACTGGAGTCTGGACACCCAGTACTTC. As protein: CASSLDWSLDTQYF.

This clone has more than one count but fewer than ten. This chain's CDR3 is CATSRNRGNTEAFF. CDR3 sequence (DNA): TGTGCCACCAGCAGAAACAGGGGCAACACTGAAGCTTTCTTT. The genes are TRBV15 and TRBJ1-1, with TRBD1 matching 7 bases. This CDR3 spans 14 amino acids. The germline V gene has CDR1 LNHNV and CDR2 YYDKDF (reference sequence). The ends lost 2 bases at V and 2 bases at J; junction bases unmatched: 2.

In its sample, this clone was seen once. Compared with germline, one end of the junction differs, possibly owing to a read error. J is TRBJ2-1 and V is TRBV7-7; 9 bases are shared with TRBD2. Germline V CDR1 and CDR2: SSHAT, FNYEAQ (reference sequence). The CDR3 loop spans 19 amino acids. CDR3 in DNA: TGTGCTAGCAGCTTAGCGCGGGCTAGCGGGGCACCACTGGACAATGAGCAGTTCTTC. Translated, it gives CASSLARASGAPLDNEQFF.

This clone was counted once. The CDR3: CATEDRVTGELFF. DNA for the CDR3: TGTGCCACCGAGGACAGGGTCACCGGGGAGCTGTTTTTT. The chain joins TRBV7-3 to TRBJ2-2; 8 nucleotides align to TRBD1. The trim removed 10 bases at V and 4 bases at J, leaving 5 bases unmatched. Germline loops: CDR1 SGHTA, CDR2 FQGTGA. CDR3 length: 13 amino acids. The variable domain in full, with the rest retrieved from reference TRBV7-3 and TRBJ2-2, is GAGVSQTPSNKVTEKGKYVELRCDPISGHTALYWYRQSLGQGPEFLIYFQGTGAADDSGLPNDRFFAVRPEGSVSTLKIQRTERGDSAVYLCATEDRVTGELFFGEGSRLTVL.